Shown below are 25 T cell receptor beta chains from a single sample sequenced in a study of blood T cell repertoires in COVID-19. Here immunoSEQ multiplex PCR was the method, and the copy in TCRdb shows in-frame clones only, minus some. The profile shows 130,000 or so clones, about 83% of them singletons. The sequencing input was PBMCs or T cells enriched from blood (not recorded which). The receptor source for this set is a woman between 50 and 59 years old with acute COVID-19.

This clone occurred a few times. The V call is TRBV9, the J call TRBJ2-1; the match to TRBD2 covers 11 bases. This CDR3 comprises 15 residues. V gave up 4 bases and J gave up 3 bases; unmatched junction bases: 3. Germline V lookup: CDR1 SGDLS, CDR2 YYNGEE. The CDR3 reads CASSLTSGNYNEQFF. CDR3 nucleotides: TGTGCCAGCAGCTTGACTAGCGGGAACTACAATGAGCAGTTCTTC.

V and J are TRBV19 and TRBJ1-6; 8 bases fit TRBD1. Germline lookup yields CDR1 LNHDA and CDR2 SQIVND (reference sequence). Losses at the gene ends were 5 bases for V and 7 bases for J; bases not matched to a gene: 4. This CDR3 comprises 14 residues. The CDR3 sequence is CASSERTGNSPLHF. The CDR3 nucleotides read TGTGCCAGTAGTGAACGGACAGGGAATTCACCCCTCCACTTT.

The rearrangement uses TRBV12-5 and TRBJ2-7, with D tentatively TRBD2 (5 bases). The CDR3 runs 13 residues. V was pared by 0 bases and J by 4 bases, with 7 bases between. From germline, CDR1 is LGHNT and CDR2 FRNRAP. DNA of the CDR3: TGTGCTAGTGGTTTGGTGGGAGAGTACGAGCAGTACTTC. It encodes CASGLVGEYEQYF. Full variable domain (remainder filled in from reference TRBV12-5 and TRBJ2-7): DARVTQTPRHKVTEMGQEVTMRCQPILGHNTVFWYRQTMMQGLELLAYFRNRAPLDDSGMPKDRFSAEMPDATLATLKIQPSEPRDSAVYFCASGLVGEYEQYFGPGTRLTVT.

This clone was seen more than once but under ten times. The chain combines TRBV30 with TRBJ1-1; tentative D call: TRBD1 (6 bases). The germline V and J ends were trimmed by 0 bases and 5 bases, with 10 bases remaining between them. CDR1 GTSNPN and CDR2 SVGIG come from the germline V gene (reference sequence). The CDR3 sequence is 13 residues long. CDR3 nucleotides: TGTGCCTGGAGTGTACTGAGGGGGACTGAAGCTTTCTTT. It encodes CAWSVLRGTEAFF.

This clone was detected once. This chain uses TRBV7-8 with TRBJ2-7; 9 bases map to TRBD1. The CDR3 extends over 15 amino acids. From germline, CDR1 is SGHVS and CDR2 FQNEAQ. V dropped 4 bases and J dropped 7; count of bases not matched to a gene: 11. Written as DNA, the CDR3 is TGTGCCAGCAGCTCGCGGAGACAGGGGGTCGGTGAGCAGTACTTC. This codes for CASSSRRQGVGEQYF.

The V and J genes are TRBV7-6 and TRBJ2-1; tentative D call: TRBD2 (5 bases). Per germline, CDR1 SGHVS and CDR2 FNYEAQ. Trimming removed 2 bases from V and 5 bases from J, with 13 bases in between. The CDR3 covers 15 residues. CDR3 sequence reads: CASSLFRTGNNEQFF. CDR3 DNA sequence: TGTGCCAGCAGCTTATTTCGGACCGGGAACAATGAGCAGTTCTTC. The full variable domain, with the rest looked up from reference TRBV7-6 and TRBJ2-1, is GAGVSQSPRYKVTKRGQDVALRCDPISGHVSLYWYRQALGQGPEFLTYFNYEAQQDKSGLPNDRFSAERPEGSISTLTIQRTEQRDSAMYRCASSLFRTGNNEQFFGPGTRLTVL.

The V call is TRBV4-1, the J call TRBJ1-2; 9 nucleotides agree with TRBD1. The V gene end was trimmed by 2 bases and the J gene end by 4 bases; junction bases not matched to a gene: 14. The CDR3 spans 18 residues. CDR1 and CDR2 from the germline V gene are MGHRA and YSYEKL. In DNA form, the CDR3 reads TGCGCCAGCAGCCAAACACGGTTCGGGACAGGGCGATCCTATGGCTACACCTTC. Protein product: CASSQTRFGTGRSYGYTF.

The CDR3 loop is CASRSPLEDEQFF. CDR3 sequence (DNA): TGTGCCAGCAGGTCACCTCTAGAAGATGAGCAGTTCTTC. The chain combines TRBV7-2 with TRBJ2-1; no definite D call. This CDR3 is 13 amino acids long. Germline CDR1 SGHTA, CDR2 FQGNSA. V lost 6 bases and J lost 8, with 14 bases in between.

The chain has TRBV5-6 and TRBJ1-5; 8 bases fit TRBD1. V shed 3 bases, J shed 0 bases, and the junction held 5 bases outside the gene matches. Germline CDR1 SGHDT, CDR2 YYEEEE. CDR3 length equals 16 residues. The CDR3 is CASSSRTGYSNQPQHF. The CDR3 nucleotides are TGTGCCAGCAGCTCACGGACAGGGTATAGCAATCAGCCCCAGCATTTT.

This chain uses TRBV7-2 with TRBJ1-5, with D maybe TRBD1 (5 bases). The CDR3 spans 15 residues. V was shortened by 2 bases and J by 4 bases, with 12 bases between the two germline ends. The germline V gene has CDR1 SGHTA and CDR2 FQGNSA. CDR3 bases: TGTGCCAGCAGCTTATTCCAGGGAACAAATCAGCCCCAGCATTTT. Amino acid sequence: CASSLFQGTNQPQHF.

The CDR3 reads CASSLGGQWNTEAFF. The DNA for the CDR3 is TGTGCCAGCAGCTTGGGGGGACAGTGGAACACTGAAGCTTTCTTT. This chain joins TRBV5-5 and TRBJ1-1, with 7 bases matching TRBD1. The V segment lost 0 bases and the J segment 1 base; nucleotides outside the gene matches: 3. CDR1 and CDR2 (germline): SGHKS, YYEKEE (reference sequence). The CDR3 is 15 amino acids.

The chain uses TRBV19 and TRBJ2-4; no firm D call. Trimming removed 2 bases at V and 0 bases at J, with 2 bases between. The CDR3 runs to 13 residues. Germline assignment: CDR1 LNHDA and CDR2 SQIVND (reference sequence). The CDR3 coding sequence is TGTGCCAGTAGTATACTAGCCAAAAACATTCAGTACTTC. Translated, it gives CASSILAKNIQYF.

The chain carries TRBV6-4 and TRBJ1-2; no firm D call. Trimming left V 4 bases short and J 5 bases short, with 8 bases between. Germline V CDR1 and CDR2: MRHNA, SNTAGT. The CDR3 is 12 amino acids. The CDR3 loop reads CASSGETYGYTF. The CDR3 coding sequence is TGTGCCAGCAGTGGAGAGACTTATGGCTACACCTTC.

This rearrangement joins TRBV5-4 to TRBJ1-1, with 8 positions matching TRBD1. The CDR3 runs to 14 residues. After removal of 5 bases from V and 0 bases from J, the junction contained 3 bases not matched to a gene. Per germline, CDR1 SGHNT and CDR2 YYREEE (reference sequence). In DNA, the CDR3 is TGTGCCAGCAGGACACAGGGGGTGAACACTGAAGCTTTCTTT. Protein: CASRTQGVNTEAFF.

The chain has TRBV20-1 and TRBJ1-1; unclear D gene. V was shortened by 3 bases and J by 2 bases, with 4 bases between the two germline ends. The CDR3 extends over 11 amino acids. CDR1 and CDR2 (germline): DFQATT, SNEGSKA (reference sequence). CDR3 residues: CSARSNTEAFF. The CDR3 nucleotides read TGCAGTGCTAGGAGCAACACTGAAGCTTTCTTT.

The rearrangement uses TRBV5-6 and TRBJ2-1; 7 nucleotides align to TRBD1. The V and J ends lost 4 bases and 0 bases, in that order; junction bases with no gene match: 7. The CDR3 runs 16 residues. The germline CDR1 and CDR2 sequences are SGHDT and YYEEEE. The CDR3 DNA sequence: TGTGCCAGCAGCCGAGACAGGGTCCGCTCCTACAATGAGCAGTTCTTC. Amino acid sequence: CASSRDRVRSYNEQFF.

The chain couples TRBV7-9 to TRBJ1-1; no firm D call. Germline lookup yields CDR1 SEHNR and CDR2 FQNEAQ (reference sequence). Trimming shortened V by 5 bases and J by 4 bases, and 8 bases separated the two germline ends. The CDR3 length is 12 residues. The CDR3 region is CASSRHITEAFF. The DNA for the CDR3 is TGTGCCAGCAGCCGACATATCACTGAAGCTTTCTTT.

CDR3 loop: CASSLDRAWSGYTF. For the CDR3, the DNA is TGTGCCAGCAGCTTGGACAGGGCTTGGAGTGGCTACACCTTC. V usage is TRBV5-4 and J usage is TRBJ1-2, with D possibly being TRBD1 (6 bases). V was shortened by 0 bases and J by 7 bases, with 13 bases between the two germline ends. The CDR3 totals 14 residues. Germline CDR1 and CDR2: SGHNT and YYREEE (reference sequence).

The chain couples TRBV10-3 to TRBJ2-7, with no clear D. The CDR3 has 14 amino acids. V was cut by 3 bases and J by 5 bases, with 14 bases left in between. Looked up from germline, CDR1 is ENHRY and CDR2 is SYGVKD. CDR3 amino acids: CAISDLTSEDEQYF. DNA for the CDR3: TGTGCCATCAGTGACCTAACCTCAGAGGACGAGCAGTACTTC.

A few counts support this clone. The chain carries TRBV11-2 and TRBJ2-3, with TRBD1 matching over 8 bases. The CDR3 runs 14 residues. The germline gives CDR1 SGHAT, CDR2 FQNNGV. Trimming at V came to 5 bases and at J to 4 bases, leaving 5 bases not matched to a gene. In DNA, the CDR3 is TGTGCCAGCAGCCCGGACAGGGCCGCAGATACGCAGTATTTT. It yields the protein CASSPDRAADTQYF.

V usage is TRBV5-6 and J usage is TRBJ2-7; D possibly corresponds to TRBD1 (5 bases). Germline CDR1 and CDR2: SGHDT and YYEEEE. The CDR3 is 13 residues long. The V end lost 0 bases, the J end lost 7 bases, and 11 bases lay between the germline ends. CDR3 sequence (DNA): TGTGCCAGCAGCTTGGTGCAGGGTGGGGAGCAGTACTTC. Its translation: CASSLVQGGEQYF.

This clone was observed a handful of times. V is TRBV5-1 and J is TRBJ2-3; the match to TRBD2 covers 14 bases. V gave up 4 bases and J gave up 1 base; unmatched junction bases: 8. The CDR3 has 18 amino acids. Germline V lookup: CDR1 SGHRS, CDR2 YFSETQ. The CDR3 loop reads CASSQGTSGSLGTDTQYF. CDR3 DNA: TGCGCCAGCAGCCAGGGGACTAGCGGGAGTTTGGGCACAGATACGCAGTATTTT.

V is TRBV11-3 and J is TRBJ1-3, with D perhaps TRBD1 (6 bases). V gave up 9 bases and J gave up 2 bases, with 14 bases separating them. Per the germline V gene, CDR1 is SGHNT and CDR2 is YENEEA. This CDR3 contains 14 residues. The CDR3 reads CASSSGHPGNTIYF. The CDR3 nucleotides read TGTGCCAGTTCCTCGGGACACCCTGGAAACACCATATATTTT.

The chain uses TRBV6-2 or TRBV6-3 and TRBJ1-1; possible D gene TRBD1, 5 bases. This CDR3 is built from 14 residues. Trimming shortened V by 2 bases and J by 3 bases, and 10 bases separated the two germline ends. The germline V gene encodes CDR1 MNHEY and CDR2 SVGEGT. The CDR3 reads CASSYVGGDTEAFF. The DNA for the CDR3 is TGTGCCAGCAGTTACGTCGGGGGGGACACTGAAGCTTTCTTT.

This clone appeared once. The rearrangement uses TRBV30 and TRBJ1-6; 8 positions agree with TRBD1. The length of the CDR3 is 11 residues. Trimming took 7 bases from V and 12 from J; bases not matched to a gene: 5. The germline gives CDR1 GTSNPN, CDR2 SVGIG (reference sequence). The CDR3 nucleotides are TGTGCCTACCGGACAGGGAGACCCCTCCACTTT. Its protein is CAYRTGRPLHF.